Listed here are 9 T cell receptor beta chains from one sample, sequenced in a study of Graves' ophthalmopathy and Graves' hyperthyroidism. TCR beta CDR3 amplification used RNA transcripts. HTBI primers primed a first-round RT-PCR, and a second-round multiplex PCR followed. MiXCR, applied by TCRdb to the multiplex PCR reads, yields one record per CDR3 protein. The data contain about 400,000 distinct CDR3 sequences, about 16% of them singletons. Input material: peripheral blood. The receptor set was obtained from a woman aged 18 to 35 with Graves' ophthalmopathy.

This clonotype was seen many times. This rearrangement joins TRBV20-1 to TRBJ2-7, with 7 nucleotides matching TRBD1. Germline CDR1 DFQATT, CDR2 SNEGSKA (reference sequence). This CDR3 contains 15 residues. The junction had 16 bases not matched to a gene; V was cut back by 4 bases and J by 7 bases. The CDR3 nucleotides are TGCAGTGCTACCCGTACAGGGGCGATTGTGAGGGAGCAGTACTTC. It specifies CSATRTGAIVREQYF.

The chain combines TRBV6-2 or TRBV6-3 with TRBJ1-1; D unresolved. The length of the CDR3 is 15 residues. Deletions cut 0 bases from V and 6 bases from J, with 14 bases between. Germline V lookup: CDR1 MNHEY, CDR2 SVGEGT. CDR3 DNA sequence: TGTGCCAGCAGTTACTCCTATCGTAGGTTACCTGAAGCTTTCTTT. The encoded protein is CASSYSYRRLPEAFF.

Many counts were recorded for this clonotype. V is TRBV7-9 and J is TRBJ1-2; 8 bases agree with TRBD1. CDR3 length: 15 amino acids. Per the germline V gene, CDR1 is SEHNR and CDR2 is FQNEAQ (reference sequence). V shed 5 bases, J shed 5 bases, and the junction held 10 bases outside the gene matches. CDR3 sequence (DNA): TGTGCCAGCAGCCCAGGGACAGGAGACCGATATGGCTACACCTTC. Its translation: CASSPGTGDRYGYTF.

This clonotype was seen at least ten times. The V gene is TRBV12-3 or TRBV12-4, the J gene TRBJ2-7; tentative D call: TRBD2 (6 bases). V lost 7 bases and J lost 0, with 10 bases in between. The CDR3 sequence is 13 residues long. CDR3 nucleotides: TGTGCCAGCACCTTGGGGGGCTCCTACGAGCAGTACTTC. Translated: CASTLGGSYEQYF.

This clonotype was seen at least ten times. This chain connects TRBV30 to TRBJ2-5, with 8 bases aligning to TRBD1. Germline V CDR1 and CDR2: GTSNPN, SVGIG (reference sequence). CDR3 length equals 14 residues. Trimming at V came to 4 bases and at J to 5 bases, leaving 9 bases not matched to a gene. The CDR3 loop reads CAWKANRDRETQYF. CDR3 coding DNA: TGTGCCTGGAAAGCAAACCGGGACAGGGAGACCCAGTACTTC.

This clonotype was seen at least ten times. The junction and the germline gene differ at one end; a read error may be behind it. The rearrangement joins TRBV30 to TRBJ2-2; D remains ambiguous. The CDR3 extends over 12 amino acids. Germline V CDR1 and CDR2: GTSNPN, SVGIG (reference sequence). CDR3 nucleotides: TGTGCCTGGAGTACGAATACCGGGGAGCTGTTTTTT. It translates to CAWSTNTGELFF.

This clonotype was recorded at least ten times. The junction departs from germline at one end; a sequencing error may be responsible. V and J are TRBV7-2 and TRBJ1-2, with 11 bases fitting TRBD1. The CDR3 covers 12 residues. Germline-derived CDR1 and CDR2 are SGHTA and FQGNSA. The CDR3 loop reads CASSPGQGVFHF. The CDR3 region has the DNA TGTGCCAGCAGCCCGGGACAGGGGGTTTTCCACTTC.

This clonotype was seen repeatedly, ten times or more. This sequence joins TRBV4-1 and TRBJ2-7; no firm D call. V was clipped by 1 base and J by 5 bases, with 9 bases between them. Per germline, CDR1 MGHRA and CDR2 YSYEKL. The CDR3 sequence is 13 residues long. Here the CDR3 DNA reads TGCGCCAGCAGCCAAGTGCTTGGGGACGAGCAGTACTTC. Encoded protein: CASSQVLGDEQYF.

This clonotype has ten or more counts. CDR3 loop: CSVDTGLQETQYF. The CDR3 DNA reads TGCAGTGTTGACACCGGGCTACAAGAGACCCAGTACTTC. The rearrangement links TRBV20-1 to TRBJ2-5; D is undetermined. The CDR3 is made up of 13 amino acids. CDR1 and CDR2 from the germline V gene are DFQATT and SNEGSKA (reference sequence). V lost 7 bases to trimming and J lost 2 bases, with 14 bases between them.